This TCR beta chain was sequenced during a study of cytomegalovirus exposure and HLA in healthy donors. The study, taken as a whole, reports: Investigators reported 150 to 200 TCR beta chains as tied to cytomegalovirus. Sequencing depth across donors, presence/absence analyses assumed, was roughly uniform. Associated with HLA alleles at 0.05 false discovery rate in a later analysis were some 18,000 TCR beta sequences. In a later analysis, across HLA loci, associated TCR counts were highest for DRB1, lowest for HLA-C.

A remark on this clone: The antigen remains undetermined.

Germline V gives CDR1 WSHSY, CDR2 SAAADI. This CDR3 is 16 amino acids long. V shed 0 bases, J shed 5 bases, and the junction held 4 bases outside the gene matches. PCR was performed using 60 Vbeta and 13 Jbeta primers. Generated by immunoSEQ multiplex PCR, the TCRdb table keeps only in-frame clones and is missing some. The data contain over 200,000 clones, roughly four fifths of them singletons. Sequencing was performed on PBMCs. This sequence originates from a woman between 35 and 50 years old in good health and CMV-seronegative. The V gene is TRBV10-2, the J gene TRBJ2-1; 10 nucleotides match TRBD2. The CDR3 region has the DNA TGCGCCAGCAGTGAGTCGCGGCTAGCGGGGGACAATGAGCAGTTCTTC. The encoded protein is CASSESRLAGDNEQFF.